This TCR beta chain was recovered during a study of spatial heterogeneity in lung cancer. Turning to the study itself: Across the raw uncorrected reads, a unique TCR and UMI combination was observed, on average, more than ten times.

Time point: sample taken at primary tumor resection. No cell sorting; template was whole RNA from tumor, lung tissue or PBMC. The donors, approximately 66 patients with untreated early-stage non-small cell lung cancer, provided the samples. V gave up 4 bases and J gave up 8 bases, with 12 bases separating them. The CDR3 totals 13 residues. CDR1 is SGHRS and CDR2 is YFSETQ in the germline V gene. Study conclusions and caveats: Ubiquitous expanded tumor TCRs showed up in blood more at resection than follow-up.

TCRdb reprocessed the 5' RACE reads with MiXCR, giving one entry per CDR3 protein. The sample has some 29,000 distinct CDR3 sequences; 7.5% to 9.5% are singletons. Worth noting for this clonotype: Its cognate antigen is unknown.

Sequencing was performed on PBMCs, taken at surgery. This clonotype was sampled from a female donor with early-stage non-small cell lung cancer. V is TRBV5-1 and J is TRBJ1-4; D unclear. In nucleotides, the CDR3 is TGCGCCAGCAGCAACTTGTACCGGGAAAAACTGTTTTTT. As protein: CASSNLYREKLFF.